Below, one T cell receptor beta chain is given with its context. Its antigen is undetermined. Treatment described: roughly 10-day PBMC culture with coronavirus spike peptide pools or control peptides (ViraFEST assay). V lost 7 bases to trimming and J lost 1 base, with 8 bases between them. Germline CDR1 SNHLY, CDR2 FYNNEI. The length of the CDR3 is 12 residues. The source of the sample is a study of vaccination and CD4 T cells after COVID-19. The Oncomine TCR Beta short-read assay was what sequenced the DNA obtained from cultured CD4+ T cells. MiXCR, applied by TCRdb to the PCR reads, yields one record per CDR3 protein. The table has about 11,000 distinct CDR3 sequences, 50% to 55% seen once.

This chain uses TRBV2 with TRBJ2-7; D uncertain. Sequencing input: CD4+ T cells from blood, cultured in vitro. The sequence was obtained from a human donor who had recovered from COVID-19. The CDR3 DNA reads as TGTGCCAGCAACACGGATTCCTACGAGCAGTACTTC. This sequence encodes CASNTDSYEQYF.